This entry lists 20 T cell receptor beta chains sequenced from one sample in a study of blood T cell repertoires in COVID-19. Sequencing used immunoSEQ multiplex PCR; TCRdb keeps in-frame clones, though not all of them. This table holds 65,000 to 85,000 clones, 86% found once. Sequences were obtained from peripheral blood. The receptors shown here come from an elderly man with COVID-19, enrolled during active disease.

CDR3 in amino acids: CASSSILWDSVLGGYGYTF. CDR3 coding DNA: TGTGCCAGCAGTTCGATTCTGTGGGACAGTGTGTTGGGGGGCTATGGCTACACCTTC. The chain uses TRBV27 and TRBJ1-2, with TRBD1 identical over 7 bases. Germline values: CDR1 MNHEY, CDR2 SMNVEV (reference sequence). This CDR3 has 19 residues. The V and J ends lost 4 bases and 4 bases, in that order; junction bases with no gene match: 21.

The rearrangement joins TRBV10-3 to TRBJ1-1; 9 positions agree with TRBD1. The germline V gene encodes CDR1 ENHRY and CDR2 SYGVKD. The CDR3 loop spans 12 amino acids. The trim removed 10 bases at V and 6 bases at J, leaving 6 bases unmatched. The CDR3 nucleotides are TGTGCCACGGGACAGGGTCTCGCTGAAGCTTTCTTT. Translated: CATGQGLAEAFF.

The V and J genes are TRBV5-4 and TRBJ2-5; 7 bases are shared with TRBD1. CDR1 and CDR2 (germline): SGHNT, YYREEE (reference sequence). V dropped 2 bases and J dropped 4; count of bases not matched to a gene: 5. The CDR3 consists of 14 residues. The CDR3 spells CASSLPGQRETQYF. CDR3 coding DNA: TGTGCCAGCAGCTTACCGGGACAGAGAGAGACCCAGTACTTC. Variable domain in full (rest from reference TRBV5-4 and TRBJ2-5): ETGVTQSPTHLIKTRGQQVTLRCSSQSGHNTVSWYQQALGQGPQFIFQYYREEENGRGNFPPRFSGLQFPNYSSELNVNALELDDSALYLCASSLPGQRETQYFGPGTRLLVL.

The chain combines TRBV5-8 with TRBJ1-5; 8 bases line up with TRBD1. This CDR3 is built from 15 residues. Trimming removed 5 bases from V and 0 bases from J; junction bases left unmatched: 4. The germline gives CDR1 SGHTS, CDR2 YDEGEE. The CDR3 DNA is TGTGCCAGCAGTTGGACAGGGTATAGCAATCAGCCCCAGCATTTT. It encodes CASSWTGYSNQPQHF.

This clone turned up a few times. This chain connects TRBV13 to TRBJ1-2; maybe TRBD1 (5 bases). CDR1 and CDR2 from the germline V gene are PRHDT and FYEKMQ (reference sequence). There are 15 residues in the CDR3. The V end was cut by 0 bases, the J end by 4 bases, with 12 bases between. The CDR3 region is CASSLGLQASYGYTF. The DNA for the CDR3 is TGTGCCAGCAGCTTAGGTTTACAGGCGTCCTATGGCTACACCTTC.

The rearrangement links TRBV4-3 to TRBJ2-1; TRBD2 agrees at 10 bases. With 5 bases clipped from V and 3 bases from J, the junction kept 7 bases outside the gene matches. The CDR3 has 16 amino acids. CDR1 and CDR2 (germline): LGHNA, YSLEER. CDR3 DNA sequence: TGCGCCAGCAGCTACCGCCTAGCGGGGGACTACAATGAGCAGTTCTTC. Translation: CASSYRLAGDYNEQFF.

The CDR3 region has the DNA TGCGCCAGCAGCTTAGGACAGGGGCGGTACAATGAGCAGTTCTTC. Amino acid sequence: CASSLGQGRYNEQFF. The chain is built from TRBV5-1 and TRBJ2-1; the match to TRBD1 covers 9 bases. The J segment lost 4 bases and the V segment lost 2 bases, leaving 4 bases of the junction unmatched. This CDR3 is built from 15 residues. Per the germline V gene, CDR1 is SGHRS and CDR2 is YFSETQ.

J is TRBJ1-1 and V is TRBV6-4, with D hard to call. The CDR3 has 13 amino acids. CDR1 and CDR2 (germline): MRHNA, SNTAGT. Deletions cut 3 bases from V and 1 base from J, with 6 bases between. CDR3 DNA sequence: TGTGCCAGCAGTGAGCAGGCGAACACTGAAGCTTTCTTT. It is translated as CASSEQANTEAFF.

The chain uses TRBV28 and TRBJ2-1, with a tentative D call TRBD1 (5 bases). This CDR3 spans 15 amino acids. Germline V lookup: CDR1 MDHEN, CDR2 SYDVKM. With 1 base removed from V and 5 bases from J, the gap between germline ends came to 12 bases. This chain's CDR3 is CASSLSGLTHNEQFF. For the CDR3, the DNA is TGTGCCAGCAGTTTATCAGGGCTCACACACAATGAGCAGTTCTTC.

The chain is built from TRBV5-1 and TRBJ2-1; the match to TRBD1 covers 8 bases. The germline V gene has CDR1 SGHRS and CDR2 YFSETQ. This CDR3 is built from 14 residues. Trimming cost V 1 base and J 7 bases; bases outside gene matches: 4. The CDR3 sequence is CASSLWTGSNEQFF. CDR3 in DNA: TGCGCCAGCAGCTTGTGGACAGGGTCAAATGAGCAGTTCTTC.

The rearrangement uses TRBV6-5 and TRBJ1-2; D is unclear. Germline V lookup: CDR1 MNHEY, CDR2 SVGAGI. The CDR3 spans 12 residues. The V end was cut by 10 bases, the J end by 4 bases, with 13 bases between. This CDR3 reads CATYGVSYGYTF. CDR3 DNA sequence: TGTGCCACCTACGGGGTCAGCTATGGCTACACCTTC.

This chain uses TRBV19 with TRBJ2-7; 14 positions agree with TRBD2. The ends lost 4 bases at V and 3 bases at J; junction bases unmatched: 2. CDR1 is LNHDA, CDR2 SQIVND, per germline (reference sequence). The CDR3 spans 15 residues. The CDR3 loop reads CASSTGLAGVYEQYF. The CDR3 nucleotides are TGTGCCAGTAGTACGGGACTAGCGGGGGTCTACGAGCAGTACTTC.

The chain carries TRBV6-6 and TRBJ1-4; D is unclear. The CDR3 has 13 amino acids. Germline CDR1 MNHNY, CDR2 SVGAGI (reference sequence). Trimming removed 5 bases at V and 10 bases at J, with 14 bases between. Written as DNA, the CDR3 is TGTGCCAGCAGTCACGGCACCACGGGAAAACTGTTTTTT. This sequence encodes CASSHGTTGKLFF.

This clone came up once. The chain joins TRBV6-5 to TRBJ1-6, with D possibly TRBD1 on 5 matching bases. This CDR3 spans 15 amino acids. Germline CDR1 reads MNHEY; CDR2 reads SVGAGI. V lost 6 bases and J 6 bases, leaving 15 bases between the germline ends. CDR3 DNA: TGTGCCAGCAGGGATATCCAGGGTCGTAATTCACCCCTCCACTTT. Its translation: CASRDIQGRNSPLHF.

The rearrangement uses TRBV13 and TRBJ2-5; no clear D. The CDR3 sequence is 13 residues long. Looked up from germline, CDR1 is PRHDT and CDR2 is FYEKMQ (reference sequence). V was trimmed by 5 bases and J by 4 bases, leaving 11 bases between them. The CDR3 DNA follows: TGTGCCAGCAGCCTCCGAACAGCAGAGACCCAGTACTTC. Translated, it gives CASSLRTAETQYF.

The DNA for the CDR3 is TGTGCCAGCATCAGGGACTCTGGAAACACCATATATTTT. This gives the protein CASIRDSGNTIYF. V gene TRBV2 combines with J gene TRBJ1-3, with D possibly being TRBD1 (5 bases). Germline CDR1 SNHLY, CDR2 FYNNEI. The length of the CDR3 is 13 residues. V lost 7 bases to trimming and J lost 0 bases, with 7 bases between them.

DNA for the CDR3: TGTGCCAGCAGCCCAGGGCTTTCCGAGCAGTACTTC. As protein: CASSPGLSEQYF. The chain couples TRBV3-1 (or the pseudogene TRBV3-2) to TRBJ2-7; tentatively, D is TRBD1 (5 bases). This CDR3 is built from 12 residues. Between the trimmed V and J ends, which lost 4 bases and 6 bases, there was a span of 10 bases. The V gene's germline CDR1 is LGHDT and CDR2 YNNKEL (reference sequence).

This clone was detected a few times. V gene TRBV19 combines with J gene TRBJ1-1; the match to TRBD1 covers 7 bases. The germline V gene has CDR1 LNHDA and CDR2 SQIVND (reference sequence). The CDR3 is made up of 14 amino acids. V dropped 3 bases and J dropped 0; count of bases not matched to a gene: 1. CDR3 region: CASSMGQLNTEAFF. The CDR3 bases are TGTGCCAGTAGTATGGGACAGCTGAACACTGAAGCTTTCTTT.

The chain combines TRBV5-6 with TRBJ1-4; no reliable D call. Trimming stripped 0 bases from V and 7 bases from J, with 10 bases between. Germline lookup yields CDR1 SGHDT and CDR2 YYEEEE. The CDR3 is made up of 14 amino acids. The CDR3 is CASSLVPEGEKLFF. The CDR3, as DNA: TGTGCCAGCAGCTTGGTTCCGGAGGGTGAAAAACTGTTTTTT. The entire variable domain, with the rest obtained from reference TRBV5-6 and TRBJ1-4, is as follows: DAGVTQSPTHLIKTRGQQVTLRCSPKSGHDTVSWYQQALGQGPQFIFQYYEEEERQRGNFPDRFSGHQFPNYSSELNVNALLLGDSALYLCASSLVPEGEKLFFGSGTQLSVL.

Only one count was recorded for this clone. In DNA form, the CDR3 reads TGCGCCAGCAGCCAACGGGACAGTAGAGAGGAGACCCAGTACTTC. It encodes CASSQRDSREETQYF. The V gene is TRBV5-1, the J gene TRBJ2-5, with TRBD1 matching over 7 bases. Trimming took 4 bases from V and 5 from J; bases not matched to a gene: 11. This CDR3 region has 15 residues. CDR1 and CDR2 from the germline V gene are SGHRS and YFSETQ.